This T cell receptor beta chain was retrieved from a study of T cells in Graves' hyperthyroidism and ophthalmopathy. As to this clonotype: This may be a read error, as it is one base from a much larger clone.

Regions amplified from RNA transcripts were the TCR beta CDR3 regions. Carried out on the TCR CDR3, a first-round RT-PCR used the HTBI primer set. Each CDR3 protein is one row after TCRdb ran MiXCR on the multiplex PCR reads. The profile shows 700,000 or so distinct CDR3 sequences, more than 12% of them singletons. Thyroid ultrasound and orbital computed tomography, with clinical symptoms and serum thyroxine and TRAb, informed diagnoses. It was around 11 ml of fresh peripheral blood that supplied the PBMCs. Material: blood. The receptor was isolated from a woman in her fifties or sixties with Graves' ophthalmopathy.

In DNA form, the CDR3 reads TGTGTCAGCAGCCCACCGGGACTAGGAAGAGGCGAGCAGTACTTC. It codes for CVSSPPGLGRGEQYF. The rearrangement uses TRBV11-2 and TRBJ2-7; 8 nucleotides match TRBD2. CDR1 is SGHAT and CDR2 is FQNNGV in the germline V gene. The CDR3 extends over 15 amino acids.